The T cell receptor beta chain described here comes from a study of T cell responses to AZD1222 COVID-19 vaccine. Notes on this clone: Its antigen is unknown.

Study findings and constraints: Scientists sampled the repertoires only once the peak T cell response had passed.

The repertoire was sequenced with immunoSEQ multiplex PCR; TCRdb's copy has only in-frame clones and lacks some. The sample contains roughly 99,000 clones, around 90% of which appear only once. The sequence came from an adult in good health. The material was peripheral blood, obtained on day 0 of AZD1222 vaccination.

CDR3 DNA sequence: TGTGCCAGCAGCGTCCGGGATACAGGGCCTGGAAACACCATATATTTT. Protein product: CASSVRDTGPGNTIYF. V gene TRBV9 combines with J gene TRBJ1-3, with D perhaps TRBD1 (6 bases). This CDR3 contains 16 residues. The V end lost 2 bases, the J end lost 2 bases, and 14 bases lay between the germline ends. CDR1 and CDR2 from the germline V gene are SGDLS and YYNGEE.